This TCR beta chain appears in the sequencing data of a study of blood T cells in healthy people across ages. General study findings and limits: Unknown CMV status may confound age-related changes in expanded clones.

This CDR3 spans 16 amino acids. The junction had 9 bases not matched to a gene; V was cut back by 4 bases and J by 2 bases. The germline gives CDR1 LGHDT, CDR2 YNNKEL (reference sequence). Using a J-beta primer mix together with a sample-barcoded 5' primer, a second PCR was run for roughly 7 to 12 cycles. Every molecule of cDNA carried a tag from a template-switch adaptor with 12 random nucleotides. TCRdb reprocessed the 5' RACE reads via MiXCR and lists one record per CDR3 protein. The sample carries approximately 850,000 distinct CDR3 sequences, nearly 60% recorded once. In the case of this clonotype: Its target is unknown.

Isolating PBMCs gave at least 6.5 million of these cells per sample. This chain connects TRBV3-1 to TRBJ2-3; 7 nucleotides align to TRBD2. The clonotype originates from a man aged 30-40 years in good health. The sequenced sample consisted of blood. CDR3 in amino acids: CASSPVSGVLTDTQYF. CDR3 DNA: TGTGCCAGCAGCCCGGTGAGCGGGGTACTCACAGATACGCAGTATTTT.